This entry concerns a single T cell receptor (beta chain). Antigen unknown. TCRdb keeps only in-frame clones here, not all; method: immunoSEQ multiplex PCR. The sample has approximately 200,000 clones, 94% seen once. The CDR3 runs to 14 residues. The germline gives CDR1 SGHRS, CDR2 YFSETQ. Trimming took off 0 bases at V and 3 bases at J, with 7 bases between the two ends. The data were taken from a study of T cell responses to AZD1222 COVID-19 vaccine. Overall study findings and caveats: CD4 TCRs covered the whole spike, strongest at regions 160-218 and 743-854.

This clonotype originated in an adult in good health. The rearrangement joins TRBV5-1 to TRBJ1-3; unclear D gene. This material consisted of peripheral blood, taken on day 0 of AZD1222 vaccination. CDR3 protein: CASSLAGIGNTIYF. DNA for the CDR3: TGCGCCAGCAGCTTGGCTGGGATTGGAAACACCATATATTTT.